These T cell receptor beta chains were read from a single sample in a study of a mutant IDH1 vaccine in newly diagnosed glioma. These receptors' antigens are unknown. The repertoire was sequenced with immunoSEQ multiplex PCR; TCRdb's copy has only in-frame clones and lacks some. This table has 60,000 or so clones, around 84% appearing once. The sequences come from PBMCs, collected from a glioma patient whose treatment included an IDH1 peptide vaccine. The source of these receptors is a man younger than 45 with glioma. The CDR3 runs from the conserved cysteine through the conserved F or W. The D gene is left open where the match is weak. Part of the rows lack a size; the others show once, few, many or a class for expanded clones.

abundance | j_gene | d_gene | v_gene | CDR3nt | CDR3aa
NA | TRBJ1-6 | NA | TRBV5-1 | TGCGCCAGCAGGGAGGGCTCCTATAATTCACCCCTCCACTTT | CASREGSYNSPLHF
NA | TRBJ1-3 | NA | TRBV7-2 | TGTGCCAGCAGCTTAGATTTTGGGGGCTCTGGAAACACCATATATTTT | CASSLDFGGSGNTIYF
NA | TRBJ2-5 | NA | TRBV9 | TGTGCCAGCAGCCCGCGGACGGCCCCGAGAGAGACCCAGTACTTC | CASSPRTAPRETQYF
once | TRBJ2-7 | NA | TRBV18 | TGTGCCAGCTCTCCCCAGGGGGGGGCCCACGAGCAGTACTTC | CASSPQGGAHEQYF
NA | TRBJ2-5 | TRBD2 | TRBV5-1 | TGCGCCAGCAGCTGGGGAGGGGTCCAAGAGACCCAGTACTTC | CASSWGGVQETQYF
NA | TRBJ1-4 | NA | TRBV6-1 | TGTGCCAGCAGGGTTGGAACTACAACTAATGAAAAACTGTTTTTT | CASRVGTTTNEKLFF
NA | TRBJ2-5 | TRBD2 | TRBV10-3 | TGTGCCACCTCTAGCGGGGGAAGGGGGGAGACCCAGTACTTC | CATSSGGRGETQYF
NA | TRBJ2-1 | NA | TRBV5-6 | TGTGCCAGCAGCCCAACAAATTACAATGAGCAGTTCTTC | CASSPTNYNEQFF
NA | TRBJ1-2 | NA | TRBV19 | TGTGCCAGTAGGATTTACTCAGGGGAAGTACGCTATGGCTACACCTTC | CASRIYSGEVRYGYTF
NA | TRBJ2-2 | NA | TRBV11-2 | TGTGCCAGCAGTTACTCAGTTGGTCCTAACACCGGGGAGCTGTTTTTT | CASSYSVGPNTGELFF
NA | TRBJ2-7 | NA | TRBV7-6 | TGTGCCAGCAGCTTAGAACAACAGGGTTCCTACGAGCAGTACTTC | CASSLEQQGSYEQYF
few | TRBJ2-7 | NA | TRBV5-6 | TGTGCCAGCAGCTTGTCGTCAGAGAGCCTCTCCTACGAGCAGTACTTC | CASSLSSESLSYEQYF
NA | TRBJ2-5 | TRBD1 | TRBV20-1 | TGCAGTGCTAACAGGGGGGAGACCCAGTACTTC | CSANRGETQYF
NA | TRBJ2-3 | TRBD2 | TRBV28 | TGTGCCAGCCAAATAGCGGGGGGGCTCACCCATACGCAGTATTTT | CASQIAGGLTHTQYF
NA | TRBJ2-4 | NA | TRBV5-6 | TGTGCCAGCAGCCAGAATATCGGTGCTGGGTTGGACATTCAGTACTTC | CASSQNIGAGLDIQYF
NA | TRBJ1-5 | NA | TRBV18 | TGTGCCAGCTCACCACCGATTGGGGATGGGTTCATAAATCAGCCCCAGCATTTT | CASSPPIGDGFINQPQHF
NA | TRBJ2-1 | NA | TRBV7-2 | TGTGCCAGCAGCCATACAGTAGACAATGAGCAGTTCTTC | CASSHTVDNEQFF
few | TRBJ1-1 | NA | TRBV4-1 | TGCGCCAGCAGCCAAAGCAGGGTAGGTCGGGACACTGAAGCTTTCTTT | CASSQSRVGRDTEAFF
NA | TRBJ1-2 | NA | TRBV18 | TGTGCCAGCTCACCACGACAGGACAGTCCAGGCGGTGGCTACACCTTC | CASSPRQDSPGGGYTF
NA | TRBJ2-2 | TRBD1 | TRBV15 | TGTGCCACCAGCAGAGATCTCCCTGACAGGGGTCGGACCGGGGAGCTGTTTTTT | CATSRDLPDRGRTGELFF
NA | TRBJ1-1 | TRBD1 | TRBV14 | TGTGCCAGCAGCCAAGATCGTCGACAGGGCTTTGAAGCTTTCTTT | CASSQDRRQGFEAFF
NA | TRBJ2-7 | NA | TRBV11-2 | TGTGCCAGCAGCTTAGTCAAGGTCGGCGAGCAGTACTTC | CASSLVKVGEQYF
NA | TRBJ2-4 | NA | TRBV19 | TGTGCCAGTAGTATCGGAGGCAACAAAAACATTCAGTACTTC | CASSIGGNKNIQYF
NA | TRBJ2-7 | TRBD2 | TRBV6-1 | TGTGCCAGCAGTGCACGGACTAGCGGGGGGACCAACTCCTACGAGCAGTACTTC | CASSARTSGGTNSYEQYF